The clone carrying this T cell receptor (beta chain) appeared a few times. Germline lookup yields CDR1 LNHDA and CDR2 SQIVND (reference sequence). CDR3 size: 13 residues. The J segment lost 7 bases and the V segment lost 10 bases, leaving 7 bases of the junction unmatched. In the PCR, 60 Vbeta and 13 Jbeta primers were used. Using immunoSEQ multiplex PCR, the repertoire was profiled, and TCRdb retains in-frame clones only, with some absent. In the table there are approximately 100,000 clones, 70% to 80% of which are singletons. The data were obtained in a study of cytomegalovirus exposure and HLA in healthy donors.

The TCR originated in a female donor in good health and CMV-seronegative. The source material was PBMCs. The chain joins TRBV19 to TRBJ1-6, with 7 bases identical to TRBD1. The CDR3 sequence is CATMGTVNSPLHF. CDR3 DNA: TGTGCCACCATGGGGACAGTGAATTCACCCCTCCACTTT.